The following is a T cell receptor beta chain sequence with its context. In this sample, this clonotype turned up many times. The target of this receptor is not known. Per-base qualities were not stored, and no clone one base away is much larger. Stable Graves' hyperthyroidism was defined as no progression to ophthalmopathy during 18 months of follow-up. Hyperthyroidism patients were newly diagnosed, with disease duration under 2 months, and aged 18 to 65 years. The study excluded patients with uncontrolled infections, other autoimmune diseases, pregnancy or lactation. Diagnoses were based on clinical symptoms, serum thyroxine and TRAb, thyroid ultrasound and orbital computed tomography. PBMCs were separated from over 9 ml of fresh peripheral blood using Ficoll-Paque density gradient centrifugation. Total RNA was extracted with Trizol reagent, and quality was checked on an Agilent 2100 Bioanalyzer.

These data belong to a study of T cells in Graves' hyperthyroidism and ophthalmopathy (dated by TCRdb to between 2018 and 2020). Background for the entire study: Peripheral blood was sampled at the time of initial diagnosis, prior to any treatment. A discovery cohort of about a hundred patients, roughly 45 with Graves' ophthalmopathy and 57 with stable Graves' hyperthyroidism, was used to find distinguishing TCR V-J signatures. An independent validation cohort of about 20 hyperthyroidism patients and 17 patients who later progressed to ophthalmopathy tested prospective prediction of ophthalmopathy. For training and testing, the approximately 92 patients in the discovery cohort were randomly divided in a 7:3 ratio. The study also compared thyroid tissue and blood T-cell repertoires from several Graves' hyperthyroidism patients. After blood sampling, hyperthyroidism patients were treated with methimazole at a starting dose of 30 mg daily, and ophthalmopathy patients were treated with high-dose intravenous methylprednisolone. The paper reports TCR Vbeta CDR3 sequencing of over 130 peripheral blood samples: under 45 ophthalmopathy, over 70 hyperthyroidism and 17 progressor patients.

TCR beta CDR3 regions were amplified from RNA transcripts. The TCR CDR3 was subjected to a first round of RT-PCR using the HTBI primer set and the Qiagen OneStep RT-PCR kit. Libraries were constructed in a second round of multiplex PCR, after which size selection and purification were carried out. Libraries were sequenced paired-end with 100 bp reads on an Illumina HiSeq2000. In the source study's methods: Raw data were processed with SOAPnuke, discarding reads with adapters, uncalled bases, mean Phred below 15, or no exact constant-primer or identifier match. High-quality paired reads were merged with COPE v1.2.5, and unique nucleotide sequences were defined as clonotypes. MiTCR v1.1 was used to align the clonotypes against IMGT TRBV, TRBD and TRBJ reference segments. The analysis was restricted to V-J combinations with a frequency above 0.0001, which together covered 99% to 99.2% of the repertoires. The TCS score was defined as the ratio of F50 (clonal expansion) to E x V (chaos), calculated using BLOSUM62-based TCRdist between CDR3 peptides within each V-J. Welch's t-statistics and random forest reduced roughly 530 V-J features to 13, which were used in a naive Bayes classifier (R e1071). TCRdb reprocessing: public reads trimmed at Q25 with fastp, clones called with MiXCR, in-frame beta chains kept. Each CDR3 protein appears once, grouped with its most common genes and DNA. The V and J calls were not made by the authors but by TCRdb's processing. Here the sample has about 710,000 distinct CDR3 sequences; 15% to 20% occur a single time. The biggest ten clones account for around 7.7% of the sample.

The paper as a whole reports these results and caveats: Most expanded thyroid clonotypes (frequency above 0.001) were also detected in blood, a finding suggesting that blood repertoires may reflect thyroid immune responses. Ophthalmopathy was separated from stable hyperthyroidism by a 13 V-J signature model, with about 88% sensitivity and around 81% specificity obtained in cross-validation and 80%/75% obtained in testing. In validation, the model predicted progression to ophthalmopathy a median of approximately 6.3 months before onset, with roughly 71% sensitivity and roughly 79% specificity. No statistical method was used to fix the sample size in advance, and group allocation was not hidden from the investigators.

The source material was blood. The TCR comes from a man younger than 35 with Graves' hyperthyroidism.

The nucleotide sequence is given as TGTGCCAGCAGCCAAGACGGAAATGAGCAGTTCTTC. Its amino acids are CASSQDGNEQFF. The V gene is TRBV3-1 and the J gene is TRBJ2-1; the D gene is not confidently resolved. CDR1 LGHDT and CDR2 YNNKEL are derived from the germline V gene (reference sequence). V is reduced by 0 bases and J by 7 bases, leaving a spacing of 4 bases between them. From the cysteine up to the phenylalanine, the CDR3 has a length of 12 residues. Of all the DNA, just the CDR3 is kept, 36 bases in frame from base 1.